The source of this T cell receptor beta chain is a study of T cells in Graves' hyperthyroidism and ophthalmopathy. Findings and caveats of the study: The model's output predicted ophthalmopathy at a median of roughly 6 months prior to onset.

At least ten counts were recorded for this clonotype. The antigen remains unidentified. The CDR3 sequence is 16 residues long. CDR1 is MNHEY and CDR2 is SMNVEV in the germline V gene (reference sequence). Trimming shortened V by 3 bases and J by 5 bases, and 14 bases separated the two germline ends. RNA transcripts served as the template for amplifying TCR beta CDR3 regions. Using the HTBI primer set, a first-round RT-PCR was run on the TCR CDR3. TCRdb reprocessed the multiplex PCR reads via MiXCR and lists one record per CDR3 protein. Seen here are 550,000 to 600,000 distinct CDR3 sequences, 12% to 15% observed once, and the top ten hold about 6.6%. Uncontrolled infection, other autoimmune disease, pregnancy or lactation disqualified patients from enrolment.

The TCR was taken from a woman under 30 with Graves' ophthalmopathy. Source material: blood. The rearrangement uses TRBV27 and TRBJ1-6, with D uncertain. The CDR3 sequence is CASSLVTTHHNSPLHF. CDR3 sequence (DNA): TGTGCCAGCAGTTTGGTTACCACCCATCATAATTCACCCCTCCACTTT.